The T cell receptor (beta chain) under discussion was sequenced for a study of OX40 agonist ivuxolimab in advanced cancers. Study overall: Given to patients was ivuxolimab, an agonistic anti-OX40 (CD134) antibody.

Trimming took off 1 base at V and 2 bases at J, with 15 bases between the two ends. The CDR3 runs to 16 residues. The V gene's germline CDR1 is MNHEY and CDR2 SVGAGI. Only in-frame clones appear in the TCRdb table, and some are missing; sequencing was by immunoSEQ multiplex PCR. The sample has around 41,000 clones; approximately 90% are singletons. The chain carries TRBV6-5 and TRBJ2-7; the D call may be TRBD1 or TRBD2 (6 bases each). Material: CD4+ or CD8+ T cells sorted from blood, obtained in a trial of the OX40 agonist ivuxolimab. This TCR came from an adult with an advanced solid tumor such as melanoma, head and neck, liver or kidney cancer. For the CDR3, the DNA is TGTGCCAGCAGTTACTGGGGGGCCTCAGGGGCCTACGAGCAGTACTTC. As protein: CASSYWGASGAYEQYF.